This T cell receptor beta chain is from a study of CD8 T cells in Susac syndrome. Deletions cut 6 bases from V and 7 bases from J, with 19 bases between. The germline V gene has CDR1 KGHSH and CDR2 LQKENI. This CDR3 comprises 15 residues. Negative isolation yielded CD4+ and CD8+ T cells, and FACS enriched TEMRA cells. Reverse transcription of about 0.5 to 1 ug RNA was carried out with random hexamers. One entry per CDR3 protein, called by TCRdb with MiXCR from the immunoSEQ multiplex PCR reads. Among over 95,000 distinct CDR3 sequences listed, 80% to 95% were seen once. This sequence joins TRBV18 and TRBJ2-4; D is uncertain. The sequence derives from a human donor in good health. Sequenced sample: CD4+ T cells from PBMCs. The CDR3 spells CASSLQSTLRNIQYF. The CDR3 coding sequence is TGTGCCAGCTCCCTGCAGTCCACCCTGAGGAACATTCAGTACTTC.